The 3 T cell receptor beta chains below come from one sample, sequenced in a study of OX40 agonist ivuxolimab in advanced cancers. The table came from immunoSEQ multiplex PCR; TCRdb's copy has only in-frame clones and leaves some out. This sample carries some 74,000 clones, 88% of them seen once, and the ten largest clones take about 1%. The specimen comprised CD4+ or CD8+ T cells sorted from blood, sampled in a trial of the OX40 agonist ivuxolimab. All receptors derive from an adult with an advanced solid tumor such as melanoma, head and neck, liver or kidney cancer.

The gene calls are TRBV5-8 and TRBJ2-7; D may be TRBD1 or TRBD2 (5 bases each). V was pared by 4 bases and J by 0 bases, with 17 bases between. Germline-derived CDR1 and CDR2 are SGHTS and YDEGEE. This CDR3 has 16 amino acids. CDR3 sequence (DNA): TGTGCCAGCAGCCTCGACCGGGACCGAAGCTCCTACGAGCAGTACTTC. It codes for CASSLDRDRSSYEQYF.

This chain connects TRBV7-3 to TRBJ2-1; 9 bases line up with TRBD1. The V segment lost 5 bases and the J segment 7 bases; nucleotides outside the gene matches: 12. The germline V gene has CDR1 SGHTA and CDR2 FQGTGA. The CDR3 has 16 amino acids. The chain's CDR3 is CASSPWGQGVRNEQFF. The DNA for the CDR3 is TGTGCCAGCAGCCCCTGGGGACAGGGAGTAAGGAATGAGCAGTTCTTC.

The chain is built from TRBV9 and TRBJ1-6, with 9 bases aligning to TRBD1. The CDR3 runs 14 residues. Germline trimming cut 7 bases from V and 10 bases from J; bases unmatched to any gene: 9. From germline, CDR1 is SGDLS and CDR2 YYNGEE. CDR3 loop: CASSPRDRESPLHF. The CDR3, as DNA: TGTGCCAGCTCCCCCCGGGACAGGGAATCACCCCTCCACTTT. Filled out from reference TRBV9 and TRBJ1-6, the complete variable domain reads DSGVTQTPKHLITATGQRVTLRCSPRSGDLSVYWYQQSLDQGLQFLIQYYNGEERAKGNILERFSAQQFPDLHSELNLSSLELGDSALYFCASSPRDRESPLHFGNGTRLTVT.